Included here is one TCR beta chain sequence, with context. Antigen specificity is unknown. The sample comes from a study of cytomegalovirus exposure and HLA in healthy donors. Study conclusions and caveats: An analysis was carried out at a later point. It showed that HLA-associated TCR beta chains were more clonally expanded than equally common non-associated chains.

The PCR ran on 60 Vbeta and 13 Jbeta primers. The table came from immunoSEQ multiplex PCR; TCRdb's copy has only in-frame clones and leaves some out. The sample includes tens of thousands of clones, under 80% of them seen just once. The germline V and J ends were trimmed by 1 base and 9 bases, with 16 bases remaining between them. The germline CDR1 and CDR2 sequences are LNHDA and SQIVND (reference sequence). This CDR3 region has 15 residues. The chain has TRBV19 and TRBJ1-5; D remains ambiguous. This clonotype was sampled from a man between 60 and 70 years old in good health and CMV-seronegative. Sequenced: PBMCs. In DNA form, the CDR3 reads TGTGCCAGTAGTATAGGACTGATTCCCCGGGGGCCCCAGCATTTT. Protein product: CASSIGLIPRGPQHF.